This is a list of T cell receptor beta chains from one sample in a study of CD8+ T cells in alopecia areata. Sequencing used immunoSEQ multiplex PCR; TCRdb keeps in-frame clones, though not all of them. The top ten hold roughly 6.7% of the sample, which has about 140,000 clones, around 60% seen once. The starting material was CD4+ T cells sorted from blood, obtained at week 0. The receptors come from a human donor with alopecia areata. Both conserved end residues are part of each CDR3. A D gene is named only where the DNA matches it firmly. Clone size is stated in some rows and not others, as once, few, many or a class when expanded.

d_gene	v_gene	abundance	j_gene	CDR3nt	CDR3aa
TRBD1	TRBV29-1	NA	TRBJ2-3	TGCAGCGCCGCACACTCGACAGGGACGCAGTATTTT	CSAAHSTGTQYF
NA	TRBV29-1	few	TRBJ2-1	TGCAGCGTTGTATGGCAGGGTCGTGACAATGAGCAGTTCTTC	CSVVWQGRDNEQFF
NA	TRBV30	NA	TRBJ1-1	TGTGCCTGGAGTGTTGCACCAATTAACCCCATGAACACTGAAGCTTTCTTT	CAWSVAPINPMNTEAFF
NA	TRBV7-2	NA	TRBJ2-3	TGTGCCAGCAGCTTCCTTAGGGATACGCAGTATTTT	CASSFLRDTQYF
NA	TRBV20-1	NA	TRBJ2-3	TGCAGTGCTATCCGAGTAGATACGCAGTATTTT	CSAIRVDTQYF
NA	TRBV5-4	NA	TRBJ2-7	TGTGCCAGCAGCTTCGGAACAGGTGTAGAGCAGTACTTC	CASSFGTGVEQYF
NA	TRBV30	NA	TRBJ1-5	TGTGCCTGGAATCGGGATAACAATCAGCCCCAGCATTTT	CAWNRDNNQPQHF
TRBD2	TRBV11-2	few	TRBJ2-3	TGTGCCAGCAGCAACGGACTAGCGGCAGATACGCAGTATTTT	CASSNGLAADTQYF
NA	TRBV5-1	NA	TRBJ2-5	TGCGCCAGCAGCCTCCTACAGTGGGAGACCCAGTACTTC	CASSLLQWETQYF
TRBD1	TRBV5-1	few	TRBJ1-1	TGCGCCAGCAGCCCGCCGGGACAGGGATACACTGAAGCTTTCTTT	CASSPPGQGYTEAFF
TRBD2	TRBV7-2	NA	TRBJ2-3	TGTGCCAGCACCCCTCGAGCGGGGGGGAGCACAGATACGCAGTATTTT	CASTPRAGGSTDTQYF
NA	TRBV29-1	once	TRBJ2-1	TGCAGCGTGTGGGCCGCGGGGACCTACAATGAGCAGTTCTTC	CSVWAAGTYNEQFF
TRBD2	TRBV2	NA	TRBJ2-1	TGTGCCAGCAGTGCCGGGACTAGCGGTGAGCAGTTCTTC	CASSAGTSGEQFF
NA	TRBV6-1	many	TRBJ1-5	TGTGCCAGCAGTGTGTCCGGAGGAGGTCAGCCCCAGCATTTT	CASSVSGGGQPQHF
NA	TRBV9	NA	TRBJ1-2	TGTGCCAGCAGCCCGGGGCCACAGGGAATGGACTATGGCTACACCTTC	CASSPGPQGMDYGYTF
NA	TRBV9	NA	TRBJ1-3	TGTGCCAGCAGCGTAGGAGGGACCTCTGGAAACACCATATATTTT	CASSVGGTSGNTIYF
TRBD2	TRBV29-1	few	TRBJ2-3	TGCAGCGTCACCGGGACTACTACAGATACGCAGTATTTT	CSVTGTTTDTQYF
TRBD1	TRBV29-1	few	TRBJ2-3	TGCAGCGTAAGCCAGGGGGTATCGGATACGCAGTATTTT	CSVSQGVSDTQYF
TRBD1	TRBV6-5	few	TRBJ2-5	TGTGCCAGCAGTTACCGACAGGGTGCCTCGGGGACCCAGTACTTC	CASSYRQGASGTQYF
NA	TRBV7-9	NA	TRBJ2-5	TGTGCCAGCAGCCCTGCGGGCAGAGGGTACCAAGAGACCCAGTACTTC	CASSPAGRGYQETQYF
TRBD2	TRBV10-3	once	TRBJ2-1	TGTGCCATCAGGGTTAGCGGGGCCTACAATGAGCAGTTCTTC	CAIRVSGAYNEQFF
NA	TRBV29-1	few	TRBJ2-2	TGCAGCGTTGTTAGCAGGGTGAACACCGGGGAGCTGTTTTTT	CSVVSRVNTGELFF
TRBD2	TRBV5-1	NA	TRBJ2-3	TGCGCCAGCAGTCGTACTAGCGGGGCCTTCACAGATACGCAGTATTTT	CASSRTSGAFTDTQYF
NA	TRBV20-1	NA	TRBJ1-2	TGCAGTGCTAGCGGATACTATGGCTACACCTTC	CSASGYYGYTF
NA	TRBV6-5	NA	TRBJ2-7	TGTGCCAGCAGCGCGCGTGTTAGGTACGAGCAGTACTTC	CASSARVRYEQYF
NA	TRBV5-1	few	TRBJ1-2	TGCGCCAGCAGCTTGGTGGGGCTTCCCCAGGGCTACACCTTC	CASSLVGLPQGYTF
NA	TRBV7-2	NA	TRBJ2-3	TGTGCCAGCAGCTACGGACCGGGCACAGATACGCAGTATTTT	CASSYGPGTDTQYF
TRBD1	TRBV30	few	TRBJ2-6	TGTGCCTGGAGTGCCGACAGGGGGGCTGGGGCCAACGTCCTGACTTTC	CAWSADRGAGANVLTF
NA	TRBV19	few	TRBJ1-5	TGTGCCAGTAGTACAGATCCGGGAGGTGGCAATCAGCCCCAGCATTTT	CASSTDPGGGNQPQHF
NA	TRBV30	NA	TRBJ1-6	TGTGCCTGGAACCTGGAAGGTCGGGCGAATTCACCCCTCCACTTT	CAWNLEGRANSPLHF